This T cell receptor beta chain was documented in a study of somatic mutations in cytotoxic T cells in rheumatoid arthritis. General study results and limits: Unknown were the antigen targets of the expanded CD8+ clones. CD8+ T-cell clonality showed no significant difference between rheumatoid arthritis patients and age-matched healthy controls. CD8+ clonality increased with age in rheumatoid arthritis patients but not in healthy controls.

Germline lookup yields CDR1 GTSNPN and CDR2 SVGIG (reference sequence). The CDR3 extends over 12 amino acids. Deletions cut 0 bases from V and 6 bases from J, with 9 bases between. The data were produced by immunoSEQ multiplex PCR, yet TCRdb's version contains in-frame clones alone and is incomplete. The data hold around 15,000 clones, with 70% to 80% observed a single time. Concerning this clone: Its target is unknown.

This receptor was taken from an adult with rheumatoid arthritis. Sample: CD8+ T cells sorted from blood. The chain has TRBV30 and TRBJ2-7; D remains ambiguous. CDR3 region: CAWSVLALEQYF. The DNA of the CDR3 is TGTGCCTGGAGTGTACTCGCTCTCGAGCAGTACTTC.